A selection of T cell receptor beta chains follows, all from one sample in a study of cytomegalovirus exposure and HLA in healthy donors. Profiling relied on immunoSEQ multiplex PCR, and the TCRdb table lists in-frame clones only, not all of them. The repertoire includes about 81,000 clones, just over 75% of them detected once, and around 3% sits in the top ten. The sample comprised PBMCs. These receptors were taken from a man aged 45-65 years in good health and CMV-seropositive. The CDR3 runs from the conserved cysteine through the conserved F or W. Each record gives: D gene, J gene, V gene, clone size, CDR3 protein, CDR3 DNA. The D gene is left open where the match is weak. A clone size is listed for some rows: how often the clone was seen (once, few, many), or a class if it is expanded.

d_gene: TRBD1
j_gene: TRBJ2-3
v_gene: TRBV5-6
abundance: once
CDR3aa: CASSLGPGQGRTDTQYF
CDR3nt: TGTGCCAGCAGCTTGGGACCGGGACAGGGGAGGACAGATACGCAGTATTTT

d_gene: -
j_gene: TRBJ1-1
v_gene: TRBV7-2
abundance: -
CDR3aa: CASSFGGANTEAFF
CDR3nt: TGTGCCAGCAGTTTCGGGGGGGCTAACACTGAAGCTTTCTTT

d_gene: -
j_gene: TRBJ2-1
v_gene: TRBV6-1
abundance: once
CDR3aa: CASWEKTRANEQFF
CDR3nt: TGTGCCAGCTGGGAAAAGACTAGGGCCAATGAGCAGTTCTTC

d_gene: -
j_gene: TRBJ2-1
v_gene: TRBV5-4
abundance: -
CDR3aa: CASSSEGGAEQFF
CDR3nt: TGTGCCAGCAGCTCCGAGGGCGGGGCTGAGCAGTTCTTC

d_gene: -
j_gene: TRBJ2-5
v_gene: TRBV10-3
abundance: -
CDR3aa: CAISQAGDGEGEETQYF
CDR3nt: TGTGCCATCAGCCAGGCAGGGGACGGGGAAGGTGAAGAGACCCAGTACTTC

d_gene: TRBD2
j_gene: TRBJ2-1
v_gene: TRBV5-1
abundance: once
CDR3aa: CASTLRTSGIGEQFF
CDR3nt: TGCGCCAGCACCCTAAGGACTAGCGGGATTGGTGAGCAGTTCTTC

d_gene: TRBD2
j_gene: TRBJ2-1
v_gene: TRBV5-8
abundance: -
CDR3aa: CASSLGAGLWQFF
CDR3nt: TGTGCCAGCAGCTTAGGAGCGGGGCTCTGGCAGTTCTTC

d_gene: TRBD1
j_gene: TRBJ2-7
v_gene: TRBV4-1
abundance: -
CDR3aa: CASSLGTGSDEQYF
CDR3nt: TGCGCCAGCAGCCTGGGGACAGGGTCGGATGAGCAGTACTTC

d_gene: -
j_gene: TRBJ1-1
v_gene: TRBV11-3
abundance: -
CDR3aa: CASSLYQGREAFF
CDR3nt: TGTGCCAGCAGCTTATATCAGGGGCGAGAAGCTTTCTTT

d_gene: -
j_gene: TRBJ1-6
v_gene: TRBV10-3
abundance: few
CDR3aa: CAIAGALDNSPLHF
CDR3nt: TGTGCCATCGCAGGGGCTTTGGATAATTCACCCCTCCACTTT

d_gene: TRBD1
j_gene: TRBJ1-4
v_gene: TRBV30
abundance: -
CDR3aa: CAWSGRDRVLGTTNEKLFF
CDR3nt: TGTGCCTGGAGTGGCCGGGACAGGGTCTTGGGTACAACTAATGAAAAACTGTTTTTT

d_gene: -
j_gene: TRBJ1-1
v_gene: TRBV7-9
abundance: -
CDR3aa: CSSSPATVMNTEAFF
CDR3nt: TGTTCCAGCAGCCCCGCGACAGTGATGAACACTGAAGCTTTCTTT

d_gene: TRBD1
j_gene: TRBJ2-7
v_gene: TRBV6-5
abundance: -
CDR3aa: CASSRDRGFGYEQYF
CDR3nt: TGTGCCAGCAGCCGGGACAGGGGGTTCGGCTACGAGCAGTACTTC

d_gene: -
j_gene: TRBJ1-3
v_gene: TRBV5-1
abundance: -
CDR3aa: CASSLMGDSGNTIYF
CDR3nt: TGCGCCAGCAGCTTGATGGGCGACTCTGGAAACACCATATATTTT

d_gene: TRBD1
j_gene: TRBJ2-5
v_gene: TRBV19
abundance: -
CDR3aa: CASSTLPGQGRRGETQYF
CDR3nt: TGTGCCAGTAGTACCCTTCCGGGACAGGGAAGGAGGGGAGAGACCCAGTACTTC

d_gene: -
j_gene: TRBJ2-7
v_gene: TRBV7-9
abundance: -
CDR3aa: CASSHNPGEGAYEQYF
CDR3nt: TGTGCCAGCAGCCATAATCCGGGGGAGGGGGCCTACGAGCAGTACTTC

d_gene: TRBD1
j_gene: TRBJ2-7
v_gene: TRBV4-1
abundance: -
CDR3aa: CASSPRDRSYEQYF
CDR3nt: TGCGCCAGCAGCCCCCGGGACAGAAGCTACGAGCAGTACTTC

d_gene: TRBD1
j_gene: TRBJ1-2
v_gene: TRBV9
abundance: -
CDR3aa: CASSTQDRVYDGYTF
CDR3nt: TGTGCCAGCAGCACCCAAGACAGGGTATATGATGGCTACACCTTC

d_gene: TRBD1
j_gene: TRBJ2-7
v_gene: TRBV2
abundance: once
CDR3aa: CASRGIGTVSSGEQYF
CDR3nt: TGTGCCAGCAGGGGGATCGGGACAGTTTCTTCCGGGGAGCAGTACTTC

d_gene: -
j_gene: TRBJ2-2
v_gene: TRBV29-1
abundance: -
CDR3aa: CSVEDGLPSGELFF
CDR3nt: TGCAGCGTTGAAGATGGACTTCCCTCCGGGGAGCTGTTTTTT

d_gene: -
j_gene: TRBJ2-5
v_gene: TRBV19
abundance: -
CDR3aa: CASSIQGPEETQYF
CDR3nt: TGTGCCAGTAGTATACAGGGTCCGGAAGAGACCCAGTACTTC

d_gene: TRBD2
j_gene: TRBJ2-1
v_gene: TRBV19
abundance: medium-sized
CDR3aa: CASSIDGPGVGSGSGSYNEQFF
CDR3nt: TGTGCCAGTAGTATAGACGGACCGGGAGTGGGTAGCGGGAGTGGCTCCTACAATGAGCAGTTCTTC

d_gene: -
j_gene: TRBJ2-6
v_gene: TRBV7-9
abundance: -
CDR3aa: CASSSGGVRANGLTF
CDR3nt: TGTGCCAGCAGCTCAGGAGGGGTCAGGGCCAACGGCCTGACTTTC

d_gene: -
j_gene: TRBJ2-4
v_gene: TRBV18
abundance: -
CDR3aa: CASSPGREVGNIQYF
CDR3nt: TGTGCCAGCTCACCAGGCAGGGAGGTCGGGAACATTCAGTACTTC